The 10 T cell receptor beta chains given below trace back to one sample, sequenced in a study of PD-1 blockade in classical Hodgkin lymphoma. With no exception, relapse followed autologous stem cell transplantation in all patients, and brentuximab vedotin exposure varied. The method was immunoSEQ multiplex PCR; TCRdb's version includes in-frame clones alone and lacks a portion of them. The data hold more than 140,000 clones, with approximately 81% observed a single time. Sequencing used peripheral blood mononuclear cells (PBMCs), obtained before the second cycle of nivolumab. The source is a human donor with classical Hodgkin lymphoma.

The V gene is TRBV19, the J gene TRBJ2-5; D call uncertain. The germline V gene has CDR1 LNHDA and CDR2 SQIVND (reference sequence). Trimming removed 4 bases from V and 1 base from J, with 13 bases in between. The CDR3 is 15 residues long. The CDR3 coding sequence is TGTGCCAGTAGTACCGCCGGGCGCGGCCAAGAGACCCAGTACTTC. Translating gives CASSTAGRGQETQYF.

The chain is built from TRBV10-3 and TRBJ2-5, with TRBD1 as a possible D gene (6 bases). The CDR3 covers 15 residues. In germline, CDR1 is ENHRY, CDR2 SYGVKD. Trimming pared 3 bases from V and 5 bases from J, leaving 16 bases between. DNA of the CDR3: TGTGCCATCAGTGACCCCGGCAGGGGTGGGGAGACCCAGTACTTC. Its protein is CAISDPGRGGETQYF.

The genes are TRBV4-3 and TRBJ2-3; TRBD2 aligns across 12 bases. The germline V gene has CDR1 LGHNA and CDR2 YSLEER. Germline trimming cut 1 base from V and 3 bases from J; bases unmatched to any gene: 5. CDR3 length: 17 residues. CDR3 DNA: TGCGCCAGCAGCCAAGGCCCTAGCGGGAGGGGTACAGATACGCAGTATTTT. Translating gives CASSQGPSGRGTDTQYF.

The rearrangement links TRBV10-3 to TRBJ2-1; 14 bases are shared with TRBD2. Germline V lookup: CDR1 ENHRY, CDR2 SYGVKD. V shed 0 bases, J shed 0 bases, and the junction held 7 bases outside the gene matches. The CDR3 contains 20 residues. The CDR3 region has the DNA TGTGCCATCAGTGAGTCTTGGACTAGCGGGAGGAAGAGCTCCTACAATGAGCAGTTCTTC. Translation gives CAISESWTSGRKSSYNEQFF.

This clone has only a few counts. The V call is TRBV28, the J call TRBJ2-7; perhaps TRBD1 as D (7 bases). Germline CDR1 MDHEN, CDR2 SYDVKM. CDR3 length equals 16 residues. V was trimmed by 2 bases and J by 6 bases, leaving 20 bases between them. The DNA for the CDR3 is TGTGCCAGCAGTTTAGGAGGGGGCCCCCCCCTGTCCGAGCAGTACTTC. Translating gives CASSLGGGPPLSEQYF.

The genes are TRBV25-1 and TRBJ1-4; no reliable D call. Germline CDR1 MGHDK, CDR2 SYGVNS. The CDR3 extends over 11 amino acids. The germline V and J ends were trimmed by 6 bases and 4 bases, with 3 bases remaining between them. In DNA form, the CDR3 reads TGTGCCAGCAGCTTTAATGAAAAACTGTTTTTT. Protein: CASSFNEKLFF.

This chain links TRBV6-5 with TRBJ2-7; D may be TRBD1 (6 bases). Trimming took off 2 bases at V and 5 bases at J, with 16 bases between the two ends. Germline CDR1 reads MNHEY; CDR2 reads SVGAGI. CDR3 length: 15 amino acids. CDR3 residues: CASSYTGIVGNEQYF. DNA for the CDR3: TGTGCCAGCAGTTACACAGGGATTGTGGGTAACGAGCAGTACTTC.

This chain joins TRBV7-2 and TRBJ1-1; D remains ambiguous. The CDR3 contains 14 residues. V lost 8 bases and J lost 0, with 13 bases in between. Germline-derived CDR1 and CDR2 are SGHTA and FQGNSA. The CDR3 DNA is TGTGCCAGCCTAGCGACACAGTTGAACACTGAAGCTTTCTTT. Translating it yields CASLATQLNTEAFF.

The rearrangement joins TRBV2 to TRBJ2-1; D is unclear. CDR1 is SNHLY, CDR2 FYNNEI, per germline. Trimming removed 3 bases at V and 5 bases at J, with 5 bases between. The CDR3 covers 12 residues. CDR3 nucleotides: TGTGCCAGCAGTGAGGAGCACAATGAGCAGTTCTTC. This translates into CASSEEHNEQFF.

This clone was detected only a few times. This chain connects TRBV7-2 to TRBJ1-2; D unclear. The CDR3 has 13 amino acids. Trimming pared 3 bases from V and 6 bases from J, leaving 11 bases between. Per the germline V gene, CDR1 is SGHTA and CDR2 is FQGNSA. This CDR3 reads CASSLMYSHGYTF. In nucleotides, the CDR3 is TGTGCCAGCAGCTTGATGTATTCCCATGGCTACACCTTC.